One sample yielded the 11 T cell receptor beta chains listed below, sequenced in a study of T cell responses to AZD1222 COVID-19 vaccine. Measured with immunoSEQ multiplex PCR; TCRdb has only the in-frame clones, and not every one. Of approximately 160,000 clones listed, 94% are singletons. The sample here was peripheral blood, taken 28 days after the second AZD1222 dose. Receptors were obtained from an adult who received the AZD1222 COVID-19 vaccine.

This rearrangement joins TRBV18 to TRBJ2-7; D may be TRBD2 (10 bases). The CDR3 runs to 20 residues. Germline CDR1 and CDR2: KGHSH and LQKENI. The V gene lost 4 bases and the J gene lost 2 bases, with 30 bases spanning the gap. In DNA form, the CDR3 reads TGTGCCAGCTCACGAGTACCGGGACAGGGCGGACTAGCGGACCCCTACGAGCAGTACTTC. It codes for CASSRVPGQGGLADPYEQYF.

The CDR3 loop is CASSFPGQSYGYTF. In DNA, the CDR3 is TGTGCCAGCAGCTTCCCGGGACAGTCTTATGGCTACACCTTC. The chain employs TRBV7-9 and TRBJ1-2, with TRBD1 identical over 7 bases. Trimming cost V 3 bases and J 5 bases; bases outside gene matches: 6. CDR3 length: 14 amino acids. CDR1 and CDR2 from the germline V gene are SEHNR and FQNEAQ (reference sequence).

V and J are TRBV25-1 and TRBJ2-1; the match to TRBD1 covers 7 bases. CDR1 and CDR2 (germline): MGHDK, SYGVNS. The CDR3 has 14 amino acids. J gave up 3 bases and V 5 bases, and 4 bases lay outside the gene matches. The CDR3 spells CASSFAGGYNEQFF. The CDR3 region has the DNA TGTGCCAGCAGTTTTGCAGGGGGCTACAATGAGCAGTTCTTC.

This rearrangement joins TRBV7-3 to TRBJ2-1; D is unclear. Trimming left V 5 bases short and J 1 base short, with 6 bases between. From germline, CDR1 is SGHTA and CDR2 FQGTGA. The CDR3 runs to 13 residues. The CDR3 nucleotides read TGTGCCAGCAGCCTGGGGTCCTACAATGAGCAGTTCTTC. It is translated as CASSLGSYNEQFF.

This clone was seen a single time. Other nucleotide sequences from this sample produce the same CDR3. The gene calls are TRBV20-1 and TRBJ1-1; D ambiguous. V was cut by 2 bases and J by 1 base, with 2 bases left in between. The CDR3 totals 11 residues. Germline assignment: CDR1 DFQATT and CDR2 SNEGSKA (reference sequence). The CDR3 reads CSARKNTEAFF. The CDR3 DNA is TGCAGTGCTAGAAAGAACACTGAAGCTTTCTTT.

This sequence joins TRBV2 and TRBJ1-1; D call uncertain. The CDR3 is 11 residues long. The germline V and J ends were trimmed by 7 bases and 5 bases, with 8 bases remaining between them. CDR1 is SNHLY, CDR2 FYNNEI, per germline. The CDR3 DNA is TGTGCCAGCACCTTGGTGACTGAAGCTTTCTTT. The encoded protein is CASTLVTEAFF.

The gene calls are TRBV6-5 and TRBJ2-7; 8 bases match TRBD1. Germline trimming cut 8 bases from V and 7 bases from J; bases unmatched to any gene: 4. This CDR3 is 11 amino acids long. Germline CDR1 reads MNHEY; CDR2 reads SVGAGI. This chain's CDR3 is CASPGQGEQYF. In nucleotides, the CDR3 is TGTGCCAGCCCCGGACAGGGAGAGCAGTACTTC.

The chain couples TRBV27 to TRBJ2-7; D possibly corresponds to TRBD2 (5 bases). Germline V lookup: CDR1 MNHEY, CDR2 SMNVEV (reference sequence). There are 14 residues in the CDR3. The V gene lost 6 bases and the J gene lost 3 bases, with 15 bases spanning the gap. The DNA for the CDR3 is TGTGCCAGCAGATCGGGGAGAATTGGCTACGAGCAGTACTTC. Protein: CASRSGRIGYEQYF.

This chain joins TRBV29-1 and TRBJ1-1; TRBD1 matches at 9 bases. The CDR3 length is 13 residues. Trimming took 5 bases from V and 1 from J; bases not matched to a gene: 2. The V gene's germline CDR1 is SQVTM and CDR2 ANQGSEA. The CDR3 DNA follows: TGCAGCGTTTGGGACAGGGAGAACACTGAAGCTTTCTTT. This translates into CSVWDRENTEAFF.

V and J are TRBV29-1 and TRBJ2-1; 9 bases fit TRBD2. With 2 bases clipped from V and 1 base from J, the junction kept 3 bases outside the gene matches. This CDR3 is built from 15 residues. The germline CDR1 and CDR2 sequences are SQVTM and ANQGSEA. The CDR3 DNA is TGCAGCGTTGAATTAGCGGGGGTTTCCTACAATGAGCAGTTCTTC. It specifies CSVELAGVSYNEQFF.

The chain employs TRBV10-3 and TRBJ2-5; 7 nucleotides line up with TRBD2. The CDR3 extends over 14 amino acids. The germline gives CDR1 ENHRY, CDR2 SYGVKD. The V segment lost 4 bases and the J segment 0 bases; nucleotides outside the gene matches: 2. DNA for the CDR3: TGTGCCATCAGTGTCGGGACTAACCAAGAGACCCAGTACTTC. Translated: CAISVGTNQETQYF.